This T cell receptor (beta chain) was recovered during a study of CD8 T cells in Susac syndrome. Findings of the study overall: The CD4+ T cell repertoires in Susac syndrome did not show any clonal expansion.

Comments on this clonotype: The antigen remains undetermined.

Reverse transcription of roughly 0.45 to 1 ug RNA used random hexamers. TCRdb used MiXCR to reprocess the immunoSEQ multiplex PCR reads, holding one entry per CDR3 protein. The table shows around 170,000 distinct CDR3 sequences, with more than 90% occurring only once. The V and J ends lost 2 bases and 0 bases respectively, with 7 bases between them. Germline V lookup: CDR1 PRHDT, CDR2 FYEKMQ (reference sequence). The CDR3 extends over 14 amino acids. The gene calls are TRBV13 and TRBJ1-1; a possible D gene is TRBD1 (6 bases). The sequence derives from a human donor with Susac syndrome. Specimen: CD4+ T cells from PBMCs. Written as DNA, the CDR3 is TGTGCCAGCAGCTTAAACAGGGTGAACACTGAAGCTTTCTTT. It specifies CASSLNRVNTEAFF.